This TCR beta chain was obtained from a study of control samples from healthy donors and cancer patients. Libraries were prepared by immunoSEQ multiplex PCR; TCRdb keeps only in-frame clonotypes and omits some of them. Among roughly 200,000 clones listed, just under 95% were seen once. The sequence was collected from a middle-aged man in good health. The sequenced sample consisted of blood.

This CDR3 is CASSRSTGELFF. CDR3 nucleotides: TGTGCCAGCAGCAGGTCCACCGGGGAGCTGTTTTTT. The gene calls are TRBV4-2 and TRBJ2-2; D not certain. Germline values: CDR1 LGHNA, CDR2 YNFKEQ. There are 12 residues in the CDR3. V was shortened by 5 bases and J by 4 bases, with 5 bases between the two germline ends.